What follows are 21 T cell receptor beta chains derived from one specimen sequenced in a study of T-cell memory formation after mild COVID-19. Using its own MiXCR run on the 5' RACE reads, TCRdb lists one record per CDR3 protein. The table shows 540,000 or so distinct CDR3 sequences, with just over 20% occurring only once. The material sequenced was PBMCs or a T cell subset sorted from them (not recorded which). These receptors all stem from an adult woman who had mild COVID-19 (a few samples of this study predate the infection). Cell type and time point are not known.

This chain connects TRBV12-3 or TRBV12-4 to TRBJ1-6; perhaps TRBD1 as D (6 bases). The CDR3 has 12 amino acids. V was trimmed by 6 bases and J by 10 bases, leaving 10 bases between them. In DNA, the CDR3 is TGTGCCAGCAGCACAGGGAGGTCACCCCTCCACTTT. Amino acid sequence: CASSTGRSPLHF.

In this sample, this clonotype turned up a few times. V and J are TRBV7-9 and TRBJ2-3; TRBD2 is a possible D gene (5 bases). V lost 0 bases and J lost 0, with 16 bases in between. Germline V gene sequence: CDR1 SEHNR, CDR2 FQNEAQ (reference sequence). This CDR3 has 18 amino acids. CDR3 bases: TGTGCCAGCAGCTTAGCGCTTAGTCTAGCTGGCAGCACAGATACGCAGTATTTT. The encoded protein is CASSLALSLAGSTDTQYF.

This chain links TRBV12-3 or TRBV12-4 with TRBJ1-2; perhaps TRBD1 as D (6 bases). V dropped 6 bases and J dropped 5 bases, with 13 bases sitting between them. This CDR3 is 13 amino acids long. CDR3 DNA: TGTGCCAGCAGCCTGGACAGAATTTATGGCTACACCTTC. Its protein product is CASSLDRIYGYTF.

The chain employs TRBV24-1 and TRBJ1-3; 9 bases are shared with TRBD1. CDR1 KGHDR and CDR2 SFDVKD come from the germline V gene. V shed 3 bases, J shed 0 bases, and the junction held 2 bases outside the gene matches. CDR3 size: 16 residues. The CDR3 nucleotides read TGTGCCACCAGTGATCCGGGACAGGGCTCTGGAAACACCATATATTTT. Translated, it gives CATSDPGQGSGNTIYF.

The chain combines TRBV5-1 with TRBJ1-3; 8 bases map to TRBD1. CDR1 is SGHRS, CDR2 YFSETQ, per germline. V lost 2 bases, J lost 0 bases, and 7 bases stayed unmatched. The CDR3 sequence is 17 residues long. The CDR3 is CASSFQGASSSGNTIYF. CDR3 nucleotide sequence: TGCGCCAGCAGCTTCCAGGGGGCTTCGAGCTCTGGAAACACCATATATTTT.

This chain connects TRBV12-3 or TRBV12-4 to TRBJ1-2; the D gene is possibly TRBD1 (5 bases). The CDR3 extends over 12 amino acids. Trimming left V 5 bases short and J 8 bases short, with 12 bases between. CDR3 DNA: TGTGCCAGCAGTGCTGCCTGGGGGGGCTACACCTTC. This codes for CASSAAWGGYTF.

The rearrangement joins TRBV24-1 to TRBJ2-7, with a possible D match to TRBD2 (5 bases). The CDR3 runs 14 residues. Germline-derived CDR1 and CDR2 are KGHDR and SFDVKD. Trimming removed 5 bases at V and 6 bases at J, with 16 bases between. CDR3 residues: CATSGVVAGGEQYF. For the CDR3, the DNA is TGTGCCACCAGTGGGGTTGTGGCCGGAGGCGAGCAGTACTTC.

The rearrangement links TRBV5-6 to TRBJ2-2; 13 bases map to TRBD2. Germline CDR1 is SGHDT and CDR2 is YYEEEE. J was trimmed by 0 bases and V by 2 bases; bases with no gene match: 10. The CDR3 consists of 20 residues. CDR3 DNA: TGTGCCAGCAGCTTTGGTCCGGGACTAGCGGGGCGAACGAACACCGGGGAGCTGTTTTTT. This translates into CASSFGPGLAGRTNTGELFF.

The sample holds a few counts of this clonotype. CDR3 sequence reads: CASSPGGDDDEQYF. The DNA for the CDR3 is TGTGCCAGCAGTCCCGGCGGGGACGACGACGAGCAGTACTTC. The chain is built from TRBV12-3 or TRBV12-4 and TRBJ2-7, with a possible D match to TRBD2 (6 bases). The CDR3 totals 14 residues. V dropped 5 bases and J dropped 5 bases, with 16 bases sitting between them.

V usage is TRBV24-1 and J usage is TRBJ1-2; D is uncertain. There are 13 residues in the CDR3. The germline gives CDR1 KGHDR, CDR2 SFDVKD. Trimming removed 0 bases from V and 4 bases from J, with 5 bases in between. The CDR3 reads CATSDLRGYGYTF. CDR3 in DNA: TGTGCCACCAGTGATTTGCGCGGCTATGGCTACACCTTC.

The V and J genes are TRBV6-2 or TRBV6-3 and TRBJ2-1; 14 nucleotides agree with TRBD2. After removal of 4 bases from V and 6 bases from J, the junction contained 2 bases not matched to a gene. This CDR3 has 15 residues. The germline V gene has CDR1 MNHEY and CDR2 SVGEGT. CDR3 in DNA: TGTGCCAGCAGTTCGACTAGCGGGAGGGCCAATGAGCAGTTCTTC. It specifies CASSSTSGRANEQFF.

This clonotype was found a few times. The V call is TRBV20-1, the J call TRBJ2-7, with a weak D call TRBD2 (6 bases). The germline V and J ends were trimmed by 2 bases and 2 bases, with 16 bases remaining between them. CDR3 length: 15 residues. CDR1 and CDR2 (germline): DFQATT, SNEGSKA (reference sequence). Here the CDR3 DNA reads TGCAGTGCTAGATCTCTCCGGGACTTTGCCTACGAGCAGTACTTC. Residues: CSARSLRDFAYEQYF.

The rearrangement uses TRBV20-1 and TRBJ2-5, with 13 bases lining up with TRBD2. The CDR3 is 19 amino acids. Trimming cost V 5 bases and J 5 bases; bases outside gene matches: 20. CDR1 and CDR2 from the germline V gene are DFQATT and SNEGSKA (reference sequence). The CDR3 protein is CSAGVSGTSGKGLQETQYF. The CDR3 nucleotides read TGCAGTGCTGGGGTATCCGGGACTAGCGGGAAGGGGCTCCAGGAGACCCAGTACTTC.

This clonotype was seen a handful of times. The chain recombines TRBV7-2 with TRBJ2-1; TRBD2 matches 13 bases. Trimming removed 3 bases from V and 8 bases from J; junction bases left unmatched: 19. The germline V gene has CDR1 SGHTA and CDR2 FQGNSA. This CDR3 has 20 amino acids. This CDR3 is CASSFSLETSGRSLRHEQFF. CDR3 nucleotides: TGTGCCAGCAGCTTTTCCCTAGAGACTAGCGGGAGGTCCCTTAGGCATGAGCAGTTCTTC.

V gene TRBV6-5 combines with J gene TRBJ2-1; D is ambiguous. V was shortened by 5 bases and J by 5 bases, with 10 bases between the two germline ends. This CDR3 spans 13 amino acids. Germline lookup yields CDR1 MNHEY and CDR2 SVGAGI. CDR3 amino acids: CASSPHSDNEQFF. CDR3 bases: TGTGCCAGCAGTCCCCACTCAGACAATGAGCAGTTCTTC.

This clonotype came up a few times. This chain uses TRBV4-3 with TRBJ2-1; no firm D call. The CDR3 sequence is 13 residues long. Germline V gives CDR1 LGHNA, CDR2 YSLEER. Trimming pared 3 bases from V and 7 bases from J, leaving 10 bases between. The CDR3 is CASSQNTRNEQFF. The DNA of the CDR3 is TGCGCCAGCAGCCAGAACACCCGAAATGAGCAGTTCTTC.

This clonotype occurred a few times. The gene calls are TRBV27 and TRBJ2-2; D is uncertain. Per germline, CDR1 MNHEY and CDR2 SMNVEV (reference sequence). Trimming removed 5 bases at V and 2 bases at J, with 12 bases between. The length of the CDR3 is 15 residues. CDR3 in amino acids: CASSAAGRNTGELFF. In nucleotides, the CDR3 is TGTGCCAGCAGTGCCGCAGGCAGAAACACCGGGGAGCTGTTTTTT.

J is TRBJ2-2 and V is TRBV9, with 9 bases that match TRBD2. The V segment lost 6 bases and the J segment 4 bases; nucleotides outside the gene matches: 7. From germline, CDR1 is SGDLS and CDR2 YYNGEE. The CDR3 is made up of 15 amino acids. The CDR3 loop is CASTPAGGGTGELFF. For the CDR3, the DNA is TGTGCCAGCACCCCAGCGGGAGGCGGCACCGGGGAGCTGTTTTTT.

This clonotype has just a few counts. The chain couples TRBV12-3 or TRBV12-4 to TRBJ2-2; 9 bases are shared with TRBD1. The CDR3 extends over 15 amino acids. V shed 9 bases, J shed 1 base, and the junction held 6 bases outside the gene matches. The CDR3 sequence: CASNRDRVNTGELFF. CDR3 DNA: TGTGCCAGTAATCGGGACAGGGTGAACACCGGGGAGCTGTTTTTT.

This clonotype was observed a few times. The chain combines TRBV3-1 with TRBJ2-3, with 15 bases aligning to TRBD2. V was pared by 1 base and J by 2 bases, with 1 base of the junction left unmatched. The V gene's germline CDR1 is LGHDT and CDR2 YNNKEL (reference sequence). The CDR3 runs 17 residues. The chain's CDR3 is CASSQGTSGGVTDTQYF. The DNA for the CDR3 is TGTGCCAGCAGCCAAGGGACTAGCGGGGGGGTCACAGATACGCAGTATTTT.

In its sample, this clonotype was seen many times. J is TRBJ1-2 and V is TRBV5-4; no reliable D call. Trimming removed 0 bases from V and 1 base from J, with 10 bases in between. This CDR3 has 15 residues. The germline CDR1 and CDR2 sequences are SGHNT and YYREEE (reference sequence). This CDR3 reads CASSLEKGLNYGYTF. The CDR3 DNA reads as TGTGCCAGCAGCTTGGAAAAGGGCCTTAACTATGGCTACACCTTC.